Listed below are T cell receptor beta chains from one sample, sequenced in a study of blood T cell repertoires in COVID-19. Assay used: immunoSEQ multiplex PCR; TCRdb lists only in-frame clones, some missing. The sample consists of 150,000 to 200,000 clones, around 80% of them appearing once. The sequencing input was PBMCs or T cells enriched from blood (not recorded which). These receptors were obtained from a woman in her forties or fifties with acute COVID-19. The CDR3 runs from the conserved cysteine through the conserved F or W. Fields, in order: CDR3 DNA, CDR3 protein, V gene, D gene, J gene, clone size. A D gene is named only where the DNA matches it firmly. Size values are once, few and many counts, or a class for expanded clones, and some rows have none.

CDR3nt: TGCGCCAGCAGCCAAGATCTACGAGACAGGGGGCGCCGAGGCTACACCTTC
CDR3aa: CASSQDLRDRGRRGYTF
v_gene: TRBV4-1
d_gene: TRBD1
j_gene: TRBJ1-2
abundance: NA

CDR3nt: TGTGCCAGCAGCCCGAGACTAGCGGGGGCCTACAATGAGCAGTTCTTC
CDR3aa: CASSPRLAGAYNEQFF
v_gene: TRBV7-3
d_gene: TRBD2
j_gene: TRBJ2-1
abundance: NA

CDR3nt: TGTGCCACCGGGGACAGGGGACCAGATACGCAGTATTTT
CDR3aa: CATGDRGPDTQYF
v_gene: TRBV19
d_gene: TRBD1
j_gene: TRBJ2-3
abundance: NA

CDR3nt: TGTGCCATCAGGGAGGGACAGATCTATGGCTACACCTTC
CDR3aa: CAIREGQIYGYTF
v_gene: TRBV10-3
d_gene: TRBD1
j_gene: TRBJ1-2
abundance: NA

CDR3nt: TGCGCCAGCAGCTCTAGGGACAGGGGGACCTATGGCTACACCTTC
CDR3aa: CASSSRDRGTYGYTF
v_gene: TRBV5-1
d_gene: TRBD1
j_gene: TRBJ1-2
abundance: NA

CDR3nt: TGTGCCAGCTGGGGAGGGAATCAGCCCCAGCATTTT
CDR3aa: CASWGGNQPQHF
v_gene: TRBV2
d_gene: NA
j_gene: TRBJ1-5
abundance: few

CDR3nt: TGTGCCACCAGTGACGACAGGGATCGAGGCTACACCTTC
CDR3aa: CATSDDRDRGYTF
v_gene: TRBV24-1
d_gene: TRBD1
j_gene: TRBJ1-2
abundance: NA

CDR3nt: TGTGCCATCAGTGAGTTCGATTCACCCCTCCACTTT
CDR3aa: CAISEFDSPLHF
v_gene: TRBV10-3
d_gene: NA
j_gene: TRBJ1-6
abundance: once

CDR3nt: TGTGCCAGCAGTCAGCGCGTCGGGGGCTACACCTTC
CDR3aa: CASSQRVGGYTF
v_gene: TRBV2
d_gene: NA
j_gene: TRBJ1-2
abundance: NA

CDR3nt: TGTGCCAGCACCTTGACAGGGGCTGGGGCCAACGTCCTGACTTTC
CDR3aa: CASTLTGAGANVLTF
v_gene: TRBV2
d_gene: TRBD1
j_gene: TRBJ2-6
abundance: once

CDR3nt: TGTGCCAGCAGCCAGGGGGCCTATAACTATGGCTACACCTTC
CDR3aa: CASSQGAYNYGYTF
v_gene: TRBV3-1/TRBV3-2
d_gene: NA
j_gene: TRBJ1-2
abundance: NA

CDR3nt: TGTGCCAGCACCCCGAGATTGACAGGGGCTGGGACTGAAGCTTTCTTT
CDR3aa: CASTPRLTGAGTEAFF
v_gene: TRBV11-2
d_gene: TRBD1
j_gene: TRBJ1-1
abundance: NA

CDR3nt: TGTGCCAGTACCCACCCCGGGACAGTCCTCTATGGCTACACCTTC
CDR3aa: CASTHPGTVLYGYTF
v_gene: TRBV19
d_gene: TRBD1
j_gene: TRBJ1-2
abundance: NA

CDR3nt: TGTGCCAGCGTTCCGGCTTGGGGACAGAGAGGGGCACCCCTCCACTTT
CDR3aa: CASVPAWGQRGAPLHF
v_gene: TRBV28
d_gene: TRBD1
j_gene: TRBJ1-6
abundance: NA

CDR3nt: TGTGCCAGCAGCCCCGGTTCCTACAATGAGCAGTTCTTC
CDR3aa: CASSPGSYNEQFF
v_gene: TRBV7-2
d_gene: NA
j_gene: TRBJ2-1
abundance: many

CDR3nt: TGCGCCAGCAGCCTGGGTGGAGTCCAGAACACTGAAGCTTTCTTT
CDR3aa: CASSLGGVQNTEAFF
v_gene: TRBV5-1
d_gene: NA
j_gene: TRBJ1-1
abundance: NA

CDR3nt: TGCGCCAGCAGCCACCCGGGACAATCTTATACGCAGTATTTT
CDR3aa: CASSHPGQSYTQYF
v_gene: TRBV4-3
d_gene: NA
j_gene: TRBJ2-3
abundance: NA

CDR3nt: TGTGCCAGCAGTGGGTCCAGGCACCCTAACTATGGCTACACCTTC
CDR3aa: CASSGSRHPNYGYTF
v_gene: TRBV6-4
d_gene: NA
j_gene: TRBJ1-2
abundance: NA

CDR3nt: TGTGCCAGTAGTGTCGAGGGAGGGGAGACCCAGTACTTC
CDR3aa: CASSVEGGETQYF
v_gene: TRBV19
d_gene: TRBD2
j_gene: TRBJ2-5
abundance: NA